Listed here are 22 T cell receptor beta chains from one sample, sequenced in a study of control samples from healthy donors and cancer patients. TCRdb's table, derived via immunoSEQ multiplex PCR, lists solely in-frame clones and lacks some. Of about 76,000 clones listed, about 89% are singletons. Specimen: PBMCs. The receptors were sampled from a woman aged 50 to 65 with colorectal cancer.

V usage is TRBV11-3 and J usage is TRBJ2-1, with 11 bases lining up with TRBD2. This CDR3 is 15 amino acids long. The germline gives CDR1 SGHNT, CDR2 YENEEA. Trimming at V came to 4 bases and at J to 5 bases, leaving 4 bases not matched to a gene. Here the CDR3 reads CASSWSSGGNNEQFF. The CDR3 bases are TGTGCCAGCAGCTGGTCTAGCGGGGGGAACAATGAGCAGTTCTTC.

This chain links TRBV7-2 with TRBJ1-6; unclear D gene. The CDR3 consists of 15 residues. CDR1 SGHTA and CDR2 FQGNSA come from the germline V gene. V was cut by 1 base and J by 9 bases, with 13 bases left in between. CDR3 loop: CASSLVAGWGSPLHF. CDR3 nucleotide sequence: TGTGCCAGCAGCTTAGTTGCGGGCTGGGGTTCACCCCTCCACTTT.

This chain joins TRBV12-5 and TRBJ2-2, with 8 bases fitting TRBD1. The CDR3 spans 15 residues. The J segment lost 4 bases and the V segment lost 3 bases, leaving 4 bases of the junction unmatched. Germline CDR1 and CDR2: LGHNT and FRNRAP. The CDR3 DNA reads TGTGCTAGTGGTTTCAGGGGGCTCGGCACCGGGGAGCTGTTTTTT. Encoded protein: CASGFRGLGTGELFF. Full variable domain (outside the CDR3, taken from reference TRBV12-5 and TRBJ2-2): DARVTQTPRHKVTEMGQEVTMRCQPILGHNTVFWYRQTMMQGLELLAYFRNRAPLDDSGMPKDRFSAEMPDATLATLKIQPSEPRDSAVYFCASGFRGLGTGELFFGEGSRLTVL.

This clone was seen just once. This sequence joins TRBV30 and TRBJ1-1; possibly TRBD1 for D (5 bases). Trimming took 5 bases from V and 5 from J, leaving 21 bases between them. The CDR3 runs to 15 residues. Germline CDR1 reads GTSNPN; CDR2 reads SVGIG (reference sequence). The CDR3 here is CAWGGLGIGGTEAFF. CDR3 DNA: TGTGCCTGGGGGGGTCTGGGGATAGGTGGAACTGAAGCTTTCTTT.

The rearrangement joins TRBV12-3 or TRBV12-4 to TRBJ1-2, with TRBD1 identical over 9 bases. Trimming cost V 5 bases and J 6 bases; bases outside gene matches: 4. The CDR3 is 13 amino acids. The CDR3, as DNA: TGTGCCAGCAGTCGGACAGGGGACGATGGCTACACCTTC. It translates to CASSRTGDDGYTF.

The V gene is TRBV7-8, the J gene TRBJ2-7; 8 bases agree with TRBD2. CDR1 is SGHVS and CDR2 is FQNEAQ in the germline V gene. The CDR3 is 14 residues long. The ends lost 2 bases at V and 2 bases at J; junction bases unmatched: 2. Here the CDR3 reads CASSLRRGAYEQYV. The CDR3 bases are TGTGCCAGCAGCTTAAGGCGGGGGGCCTACGAGCAGTACGTC.

The chain has TRBV2 and TRBJ2-1, with TRBD2 matching over 11 bases. The V segment lost 8 bases and the J segment 4 bases; nucleotides outside the gene matches: 10. Germline values: CDR1 SNHLY, CDR2 FYNNEI. This CDR3 spans 16 amino acids. CDR3: CASGELAGALYNEQFF. CDR3 DNA sequence: TGTGCCAGCGGAGAACTAGCGGGGGCCCTTTACAATGAGCAGTTCTTC.

This clone was recorded a few times. V usage is TRBV10-1 and J usage is TRBJ2-3; D may correspond to TRBD1 or TRBD2 (5 bases each). The germline V and J ends were trimmed by 1 base and 0 bases, with 14 bases remaining between them. CDR3 length: 17 residues. Germline V gives CDR1 WNHNN, CDR2 SYGVQD (reference sequence). The DNA for the CDR3 is TGCGCCAGCAGTGAGTTAGGGACGTCGGGAAGCACAGATACGCAGTATTTT. It codes for CASSELGTSGSTDTQYF.

Concerning this clone itself: At the DNA level, this CDR3 is encoded by other sequences in the same sample as well. This chain uses TRBV11-3 with TRBJ2-3; no clear D. With 2 bases removed from V and 3 bases from J, the gap between germline ends came to 6 bases. The CDR3 spans 13 residues. The germline V gene encodes CDR1 SGHNT and CDR2 YENEEA. The CDR3 coding sequence is TGTGCCAGCAGCTTATCCCGGACAGATACGCAGTATTTT. Amino acids: CASSLSRTDTQYF.

The chain carries TRBV7-8 and TRBJ1-5; a possible D gene is TRBD1 (5 bases). This CDR3 is built from 13 residues. The V end lost 2 bases, the J end lost 6 bases, and 8 bases lay between the germline ends. CDR1 is SGHVS, CDR2 FQNEAQ, per germline. The CDR3 is CASSLSRGQPQHF. In DNA form, the CDR3 reads TGTGCCAGCAGCTTATCAAGGGGTCAGCCCCAGCATTTT. Full variable domain (outside the CDR3, taken from reference TRBV7-8 and TRBJ1-5): GAGVSQSPRYKVAKRGQDVALRCDPISGHVSLFWYQQALGQGPEFLTYFQNEAQLDKSGLPSDRFFAERPEGSVSTLKIQRTQQEDSAVYLCASSLSRGQPQHFGDGTRLSIL.

This clone was seen once. The chain recombines TRBV27 with TRBJ2-6; D remains unclear. This CDR3 is built from 16 residues. CDR1 is MNHEY and CDR2 is SMNVEV in the germline V gene (reference sequence). V was clipped by 5 bases and J by 0 bases, with 11 bases between them. The CDR3 DNA is TGTGCCAGCAGTGAGACATGGAGCTCTGGGGCCAACGTCCTGACTTTC. This codes for CASSETWSSGANVLTF. The entire variable domain, with the rest obtained from reference TRBV27 and TRBJ2-6, is as follows: EAQVTQNPRYLITVTGKKLTVTCSQNMNHEYMSWYRQDPGLGLRQIYYSMNVEVTDKGDVPEGYKVSRKEKRNFPLILESPSPNQTSLYFCASSETWSSGANVLTFGAGSRLTVL.

V gene TRBV10-3 combines with J gene TRBJ1-2; a possible D gene is TRBD1 (5 bases). The CDR3 is made up of 12 amino acids. V was pared by 8 bases and J by 4 bases, with 11 bases between. The germline V gene encodes CDR1 ENHRY and CDR2 SYGVKD. CDR3 in DNA: TGTGCCATCGGCCGGGACTCCTATGGCTACACCTTC. It specifies CAIGRDSYGYTF.

This sequence joins TRBV5-1 and TRBJ2-3, with D perhaps matching TRBD1 or TRBD2 (5 bases each). The germline V and J ends were trimmed by 3 bases and 2 bases, with 13 bases remaining between them. The germline V gene has CDR1 SGHRS and CDR2 YFSETQ. This CDR3 is built from 15 residues. DNA of the CDR3: TGCGCCAGCAGCTCCACCGGGACCGCCACAGATACGCAGTATTTT. Its translation is CASSSTGTATDTQYF.

The chain recombines TRBV18 with TRBJ1-4, with TRBD1 identical over 9 bases. The germline V gene has CDR1 KGHSH and CDR2 LQKENI. Trimming took 3 bases from V and 2 from J; bases not matched to a gene: 4. CDR3 length: 16 amino acids. The CDR3 nucleotides are TGTGCCAGCTCACCGGGACAGGGCTTCACTAATGAAAAACTGTTTTTT. Encoded protein: CASSPGQGFTNEKLFF.

This clone was observed a single time. The chain links TRBV10-2 to TRBJ2-5, with a weak D call TRBD2 (5 bases). This CDR3 is 15 amino acids long. The V end was cut by 6 bases, the J end by 2 bases, with 16 bases between. Germline V CDR1 and CDR2: WSHSY, SAAADI. The CDR3: CASRDRGSGQETQYF. In DNA form, the CDR3 reads TGCGCCAGCAGAGATCGAGGGTCCGGACAAGAGACCCAGTACTTC.

V usage is TRBV7-6 and J usage is TRBJ2-5, with 9 nucleotides matching TRBD1. Unmatched junction bases numbered 9, after V lost 5 bases and J lost 5 bases. Per the germline V gene, CDR1 is SGHVS and CDR2 is FNYEAQ. The CDR3 is 15 residues long. CDR3 bases: TGTGCCAGCAGCAAAGGGACAGGGCCCGAGGAGACCCAGTACTTC. Translated: CASSKGTGPEETQYF.

This clone was counted once. The chain has TRBV5-6 and TRBJ2-6, with unresolved D. Germline-derived CDR1 and CDR2 are SGHDT and YYEEEE. The CDR3 has 15 amino acids. With 2 bases removed from V and 4 bases from J, the gap between germline ends came to 10 bases. CDR3 in DNA: TGTGCCAGCAGCTTTGATTGGTCCGGGGCCAACGTCCTGACTTTC. Translated: CASSFDWSGANVLTF.

The V gene is TRBV5-1, the J gene TRBJ2-5; the match to TRBD2 covers 8 bases. There are 14 residues in the CDR3. V lost 3 bases, J lost 2 bases, and 3 bases stayed unmatched. CDR1 is SGHRS, CDR2 YFSETQ, per germline. In DNA form, the CDR3 reads TGCGCCAGCAGCTCCGGGAGGGGGCAAGAGACCCAGTACTTC. It codes for CASSSGRGQETQYF. Complete variable domain (other parts from reference TRBV5-1 and TRBJ2-5): KAGVTQTPRYLIKTRGQQVTLSCSPISGHRSVSWYQQTPGQGLQFLFEYFSETQRNKGNFPGRFSGRQFSNSRSEMNVSTLELGDSALYLCASSSGRGQETQYFGPGTRLLVL.

This clone was seen just once. The chain combines TRBV7-2 with TRBJ1-5, with D possibly matching TRBD1 (5 bases). Germline V gene sequence: CDR1 SGHTA, CDR2 FQGNSA. There are 14 residues in the CDR3. V was trimmed by 1 base and J by 4 bases, leaving 8 bases between them. Here the CDR3 DNA reads TGTGCCAGCAGCTTAGGTGACAGAAATCAGCCCCAGCATTTT. This encodes CASSLGDRNQPQHF.

As for this clone: This sample includes further DNA sequences coding for the same CDR3. The gene calls are TRBV7-9 and TRBJ2-3, with TRBD2 as a possible D gene (6 bases). Germline V gene data show CDR1 as SEHNR and CDR2 as FQNEAQ (reference sequence). V was trimmed by 5 bases and J by 0 bases, leaving 9 bases between them. This CDR3 is 14 amino acids long. CDR3 sequence reads: CASSRDSSTDTQYF. For the CDR3, the DNA is TGTGCCAGCAGCCGGGACTCTAGCACAGATACGCAGTATTTT.

The chain recombines TRBV7-4 with TRBJ2-1; 11 bases line up with TRBD2. With 2 bases clipped from V and 3 bases from J, the junction kept 15 bases outside the gene matches. CDR3 length: 20 residues. Germline assignment: CDR1 SGHVT and CDR2 SQSDAQ. CDR3 in amino acids: CASSLQSHRVLAGDYNEQFF. CDR3 in DNA: TGTGCCAGCAGCTTACAGTCCCACAGGGTACTAGCGGGGGACTACAATGAGCAGTTCTTC. The full variable domain, with the rest looked up from reference TRBV7-4 and TRBJ2-1, is GAGVSQSPRYKVAKRGRDVALRCDSISGHVTLYWYRQTLGQGSEVLTYSQSDAQRDKSGRPSGRFSAERPERSVSTLKIQRTEQGDSAVYLCASSLQSHRVLAGDYNEQFFGPGTRLTVL.

Here the CDR3 reads CASSIGQGGDTQYF. As DNA, the CDR3 is TGTGCCAGTAGTATTGGGCAGGGCGGAGATACGCAGTATTTT. The genes are TRBV19 and TRBJ2-3, with D perhaps matching TRBD1 (5 bases). Germline CDR1 is LNHDA and CDR2 is SQIVND (reference sequence). Trimming took 3 bases from V and 5 from J, leaving 12 bases between them. CDR3 length equals 14 residues.